Below, 15 T cell receptor beta chains from the same sample are listed, as sequenced in a study of OX40 agonist ivuxolimab in advanced cancers. Only in-frame clones appear in the TCRdb table, and some are missing; sequencing was by immunoSEQ multiplex PCR. Found here are about 120,000 clones, 80% to 90% of them singletons; the top ten hold about 0.55%. This material consisted of CD4+ or CD8+ T cells sorted from blood, taken in a trial of the OX40 agonist ivuxolimab. The receptors derive from an adult with an advanced solid tumor such as melanoma, head and neck, liver or kidney cancer.

This clone was observed a single time. The gene calls are TRBV30 and TRBJ1-6; no reliable D call. Trimming took 1 base from V and 8 from J, leaving 15 bases between them. CDR1 and CDR2 (germline): GTSNPN, SVGIG (reference sequence). This CDR3 is built from 15 residues. The CDR3 loop reads CAWSDGILSYSPLHF. Here the CDR3 DNA reads TGTGCCTGGAGTGATGGAATACTTTCGTATTCACCCCTCCACTTT.

The rearrangement links TRBV18 to TRBJ2-7; D could derive from TRBD1 or TRBD2 (5 bases each). The CDR3 is made up of 13 amino acids. Per the germline V gene, CDR1 is KGHSH and CDR2 is LQKENI. Trimming shortened V by 3 bases and J by 3 bases, and 9 bases separated the two germline ends. CDR3 sequence: CASSPGPGYEQYF. CDR3 nucleotides: TGTGCCAGCTCACCGGGACCGGGCTACGAGCAGTACTTC.

The CDR3 loop reads CASSLMIRTGLDEQYF. The CDR3, as DNA: TGTGCCAGCAGCTTAATGATCCGGACAGGGCTGGACGAGCAGTACTTC. V is TRBV7-9 and J is TRBJ2-7, with TRBD1 identical over 8 bases. The V and J ends lost 2 bases and 5 bases, in that order; junction bases with no gene match: 11. Germline V lookup: CDR1 SEHNR, CDR2 FQNEAQ (reference sequence). The CDR3 consists of 16 residues.

This clone was counted a single time. The chain is built from TRBV7-2 and TRBJ1-1; tentatively, D is TRBD1 (6 bases). This CDR3 is 15 amino acids long. Trimming took off 7 bases at V and 4 bases at J, with 19 bases between the two ends. The germline gives CDR1 SGHTA, CDR2 FQGNSA. CDR3 DNA sequence: TGTGCCAGCATCAAACAGGGAGGGTTGAGCACTGAAGCTTTCTTT. As protein: CASIKQGGLSTEAFF.

This chain connects TRBV28 to TRBJ1-5, with unresolved D. The CDR3 is made up of 14 amino acids. Trimming removed 1 base from V and 1 base from J, with 5 bases in between. The germline CDR1 and CDR2 sequences are MDHEN and SYDVKM. The CDR3 DNA sequence: TGTGCCAGCAGTTTATTTGACAGCAATCAGCCCCAGCATTTT. It is translated as CASSLFDSNQPQHF.

The rearrangement links TRBV18 to TRBJ1-4, with 11 positions matching TRBD1. The germline V gene has CDR1 KGHSH and CDR2 LQKENI. J gave up 7 bases and V 2 bases, and 9 bases lay outside the gene matches. The CDR3 spans 17 residues. CDR3 region: CASSPGTGGSFGEKLFF. The CDR3 DNA reads as TGTGCCAGCTCACCAGGGACAGGGGGTTCTTTTGGTGAAAAACTGTTTTTT. The whole variable domain, filled in from reference TRBV18 and TRBJ1-4, reads NAGVMQNPRHLVRRRGQEARLRCSPMKGHSHVYWYRQLPEEGLKFMVYLQKENIIDESGMPKERFSAEFPKEGPSILRIQQVVRGDSAAYFCASSPGTGGSFGEKLFFGSGTQLSVL.

The rearrangement uses TRBV19 and TRBJ1-2; 8 bases agree with TRBD1. J was trimmed by 4 bases and V by 6 bases; bases with no gene match: 10. In germline, CDR1 is LNHDA, CDR2 SQIVND (reference sequence). The CDR3 is 15 amino acids. Here the CDR3 reads CASSRGQGRTYGYTF. The CDR3 DNA follows: TGTGCCAGTAGCCGCGGACAGGGACGTACCTATGGCTACACCTTC. Together with reference TRBV19 and TRBJ1-2, the CDR3 gives the full variable domain: DGGITQSPKYLFRKEGQNVTLSCEQNLNHDAMYWYRQDPGQGLRLIYYSQIVNDFQKGDIAEGYSVSREKKESFPLTVTSAQKNPTAFYLCASSRGQGRTYGYTFGSGTRLTVV.

This chain uses TRBV6-1 with TRBJ1-2; D is undetermined. CDR3 length equals 12 residues. V shed 7 bases and J shed 4 bases, with 10 bases lying between them. The germline gives CDR1 MNHNS, CDR2 SASEGT. CDR3 loop: CASIGSSYGYTF. The CDR3 region has the DNA TGTGCCAGCATTGGCAGCTCCTATGGCTACACCTTC.

V is TRBV29-1 and J is TRBJ2-1; TRBD1 aligns across 11 bases. The CDR3 has 13 residues. In germline, CDR1 is SQVTM, CDR2 ANQGSEA. The CDR3 loop is CRAGDRGNNEQFF. CDR3 DNA: TGCAGAGCCGGGGACAGGGGGAACAATGAGCAGTTCTTC.

V gene TRBV7-3 combines with J gene TRBJ2-2, with no clear D. Trimming removed 2 bases from V and 7 bases from J, with 5 bases in between. The CDR3 is 12 amino acids. Looked up from germline, CDR1 is SGHTA and CDR2 is FQGTGA. In DNA, the CDR3 is TGTGCCAGCAGCTTATACGGCGGGGAGCTGTTTTTT. Amino acids: CASSLYGGELFF.

This chain links TRBV7-9 with TRBJ1-5; D is uncertain. The germline V gene has CDR1 SEHNR and CDR2 FQNEAQ (reference sequence). The CDR3 is 15 residues long. Trimming took off 1 base at V and 6 bases at J, with 13 bases between the two ends. CDR3: CASSLDGTYGQPQHF. Here the CDR3 DNA reads TGTGCCAGCAGCTTAGATGGAACATATGGTCAGCCCCAGCATTTT.

The chain couples TRBV4-2 to TRBJ1-5; D call uncertain. V lost 4 bases to trimming and J lost 6 bases, with 10 bases between them. The CDR3 totals 13 residues. Germline V gene sequence: CDR1 LGHNA, CDR2 YNFKEQ. The CDR3 bases are TGTGCCAGCAGCCCTCAGGTGGGTCAGCCCCAGCATTTT. Residues: CASSPQVGQPQHF.

The rearrangement joins TRBV7-7 to TRBJ2-1, with unresolved D. The V gene's germline CDR1 is SSHAT and CDR2 FNYEAQ (reference sequence). The CDR3 is 15 residues long. The ends were cut back, 5 bases at V and 0 bases at J, with 11 bases in the middle. The CDR3 nucleotides read TGTGCCAGCAGCCTTGACTCGTTCTCCTACAATGAGCAGTTCTTC. Its protein is CASSLDSFSYNEQFF.

This rearrangement joins TRBV5-1 to TRBJ2-5; D gene uncertain. This CDR3 has 14 residues. Germline V gene lookup returns CDR1 SGHRS and CDR2 YFSETQ. The V gene lost 3 bases and the J gene lost 4 bases, with 13 bases spanning the gap. For the CDR3, the DNA is TGCGCCAGCAGCTCCAACCCTTCGGGAGAGACCCAGTACTTC. It yields the protein CASSSNPSGETQYF.

The rearrangement links TRBV13 to TRBJ2-7; D is perhaps TRBD1 (6 bases). CDR1 and CDR2 (germline): PRHDT, FYEKMQ (reference sequence). Deletions cut 6 bases from V and 2 bases from J, with 14 bases between. The CDR3 sequence is 14 residues long. CDR3 DNA: TGTGCCAGCAGTTACAGGGTAGGACCCTACGAGCAGTACTTC. It codes for CASSYRVGPYEQYF.